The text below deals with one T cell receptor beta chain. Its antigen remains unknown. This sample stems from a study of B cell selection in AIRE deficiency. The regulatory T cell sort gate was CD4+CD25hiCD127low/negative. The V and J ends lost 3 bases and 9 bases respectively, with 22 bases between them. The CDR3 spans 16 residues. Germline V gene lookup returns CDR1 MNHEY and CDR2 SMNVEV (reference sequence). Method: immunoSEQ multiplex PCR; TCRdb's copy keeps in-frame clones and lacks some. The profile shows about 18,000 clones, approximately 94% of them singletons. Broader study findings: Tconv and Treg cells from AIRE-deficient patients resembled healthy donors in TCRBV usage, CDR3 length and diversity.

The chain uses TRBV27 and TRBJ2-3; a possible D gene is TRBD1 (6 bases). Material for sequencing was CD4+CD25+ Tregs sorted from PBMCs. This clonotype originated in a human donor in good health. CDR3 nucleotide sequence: TGTGCCAGCAGTTTGTCCACAGGTTTCCTCACAGGGACGCAGTATTTT. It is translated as CASSLSTGFLTGTQYF.